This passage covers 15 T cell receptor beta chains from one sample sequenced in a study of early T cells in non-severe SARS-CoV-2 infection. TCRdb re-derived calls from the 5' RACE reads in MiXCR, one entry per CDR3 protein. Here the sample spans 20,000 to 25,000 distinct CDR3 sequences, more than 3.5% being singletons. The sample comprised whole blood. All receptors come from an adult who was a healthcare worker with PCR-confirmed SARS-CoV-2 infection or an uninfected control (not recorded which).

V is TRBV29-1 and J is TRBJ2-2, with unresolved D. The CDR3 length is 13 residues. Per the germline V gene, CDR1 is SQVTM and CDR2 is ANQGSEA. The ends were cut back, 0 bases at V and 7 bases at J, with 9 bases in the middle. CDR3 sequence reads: CSVEEKGNGELFF. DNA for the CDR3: TGCAGCGTTGAAGAGAAGGGAAACGGGGAGCTGTTTTTT.

The CDR3 region has the DNA TGTGCCAGCCGAACCTCTGGAAACACCATATATTTT. It yields the protein CASRTSGNTIYF. The rearrangement uses TRBV6-5 and TRBJ1-3; the D is unclear. V lost 8 bases and J lost 0, with 5 bases in between. The germline V gene encodes CDR1 MNHEY and CDR2 SVGAGI. There are 12 residues in the CDR3.

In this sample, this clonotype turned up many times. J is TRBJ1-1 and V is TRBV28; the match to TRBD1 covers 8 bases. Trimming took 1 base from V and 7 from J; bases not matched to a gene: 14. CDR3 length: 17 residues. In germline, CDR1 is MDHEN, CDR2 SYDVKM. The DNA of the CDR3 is TGTGCCAGCAGTTTATTGGGATCTCGGACAGGGATGAGTGAAGCTTTCTTT. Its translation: CASSLLGSRTGMSEAFF.

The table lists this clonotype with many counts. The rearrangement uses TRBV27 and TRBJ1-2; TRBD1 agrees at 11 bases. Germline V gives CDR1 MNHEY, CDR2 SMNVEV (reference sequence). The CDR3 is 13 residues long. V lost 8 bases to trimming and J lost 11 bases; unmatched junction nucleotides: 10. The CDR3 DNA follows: TGTGCCAGCGCTTTCCGGGACAGGGGGGAATACACCTTC. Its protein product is CASAFRDRGEYTF.

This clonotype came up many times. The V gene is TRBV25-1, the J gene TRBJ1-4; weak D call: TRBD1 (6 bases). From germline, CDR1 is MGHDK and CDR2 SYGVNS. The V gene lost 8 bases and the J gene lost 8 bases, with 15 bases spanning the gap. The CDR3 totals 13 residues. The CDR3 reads CASAYREVEKLFF. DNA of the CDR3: TGTGCCAGCGCTTACAGGGAAGTCGAAAAACTGTTTTTT.

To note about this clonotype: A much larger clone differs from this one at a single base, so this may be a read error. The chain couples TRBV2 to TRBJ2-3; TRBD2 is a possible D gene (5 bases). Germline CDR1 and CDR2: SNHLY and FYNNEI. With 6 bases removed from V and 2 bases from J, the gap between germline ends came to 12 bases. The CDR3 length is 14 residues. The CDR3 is CASRGGLITDTQYF. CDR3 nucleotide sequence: TGTGCCAGCAGGGGCGGACTGATCACAGATACGCAGTATTTT.

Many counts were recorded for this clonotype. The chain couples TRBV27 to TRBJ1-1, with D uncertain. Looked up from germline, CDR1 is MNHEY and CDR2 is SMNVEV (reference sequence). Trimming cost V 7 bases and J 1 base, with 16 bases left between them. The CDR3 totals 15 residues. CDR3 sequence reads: CASKGWAAGNTEAFF. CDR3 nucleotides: TGTGCCAGCAAAGGGTGGGCGGCGGGGAACACTGAAGCTTTCTTT.

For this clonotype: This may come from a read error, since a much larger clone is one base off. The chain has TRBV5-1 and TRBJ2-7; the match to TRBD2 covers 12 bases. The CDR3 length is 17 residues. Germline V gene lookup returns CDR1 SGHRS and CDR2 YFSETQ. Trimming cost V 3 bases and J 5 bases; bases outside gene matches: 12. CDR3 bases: TGCGCCAGCAGCTACCGACTAGCGGGGGAGCCTATCCACGAGCAGTACTTC. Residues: CASSYRLAGEPIHEQYF.

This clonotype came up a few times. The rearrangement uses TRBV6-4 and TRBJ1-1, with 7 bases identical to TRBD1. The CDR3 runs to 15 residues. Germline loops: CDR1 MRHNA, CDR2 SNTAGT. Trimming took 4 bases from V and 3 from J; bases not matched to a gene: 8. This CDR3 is CASSGGGTVYTEAFF. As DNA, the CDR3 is TGTGCCAGCAGTGGAGGTGGGACAGTCTACACTGAAGCTTTCTTT.

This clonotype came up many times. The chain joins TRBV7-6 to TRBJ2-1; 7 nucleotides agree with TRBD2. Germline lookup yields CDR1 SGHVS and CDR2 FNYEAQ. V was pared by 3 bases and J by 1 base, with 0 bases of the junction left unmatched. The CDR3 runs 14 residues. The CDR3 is CASSLGGSYNEQFF. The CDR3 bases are TGTGCCAGCAGCTTGGGGGGGTCCTACAATGAGCAGTTCTTC.

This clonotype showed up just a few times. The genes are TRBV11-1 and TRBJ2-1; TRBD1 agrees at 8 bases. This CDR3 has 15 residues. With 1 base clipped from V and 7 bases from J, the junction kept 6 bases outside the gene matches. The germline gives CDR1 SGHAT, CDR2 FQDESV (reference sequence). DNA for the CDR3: TGTGCCAGCAGCTTAGTGGGACAGGCCCTTAATGAGCAGTTCTTC. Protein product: CASSLVGQALNEQFF.

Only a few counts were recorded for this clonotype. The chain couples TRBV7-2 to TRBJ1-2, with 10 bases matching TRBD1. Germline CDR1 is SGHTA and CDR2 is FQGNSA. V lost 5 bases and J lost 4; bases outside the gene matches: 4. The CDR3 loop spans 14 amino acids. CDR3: CASSRQGAGYGYTF. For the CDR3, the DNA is TGTGCCAGCAGCAGACAGGGGGCAGGCTATGGCTACACCTTC.

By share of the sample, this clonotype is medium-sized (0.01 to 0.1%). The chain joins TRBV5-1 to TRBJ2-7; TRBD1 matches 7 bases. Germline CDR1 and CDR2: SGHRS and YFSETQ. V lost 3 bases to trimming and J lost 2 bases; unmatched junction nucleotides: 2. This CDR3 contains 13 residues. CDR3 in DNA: TGCGCCAGCAGCTCGGGACAGCCCTACGAGCAGTACTTC. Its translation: CASSSGQPYEQYF.

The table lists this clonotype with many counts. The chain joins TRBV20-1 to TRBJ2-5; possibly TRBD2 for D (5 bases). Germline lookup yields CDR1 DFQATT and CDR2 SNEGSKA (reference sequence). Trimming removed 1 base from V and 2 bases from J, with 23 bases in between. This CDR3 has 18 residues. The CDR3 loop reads CSARVDQTPIRGQETQYF. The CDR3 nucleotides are TGCAGTGCTAGAGTCGATCAAACCCCCATACGGGGACAAGAGACCCAGTACTTC.

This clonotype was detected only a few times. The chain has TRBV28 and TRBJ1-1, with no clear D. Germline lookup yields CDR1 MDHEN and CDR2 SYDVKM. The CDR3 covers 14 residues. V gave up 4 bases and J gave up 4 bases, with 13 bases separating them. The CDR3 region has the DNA TGTGCCAGCAGTTCGGGCGGCAGATCCACTGAAGCTTTCTTT. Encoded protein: CASSSGGRSTEAFF. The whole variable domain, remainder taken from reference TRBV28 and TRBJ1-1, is DVKVTQSSRYLVKRTGEKVFLECVQDMDHENMFWYRQDPGLGLRLIYFSYDVKMKEKGDIPEGYSVSREKKERFSLILESASTNQTSMYLCASSSGGRSTEAFFGQGTRLTVV.